These 12 T cell receptor beta chains originate from one sample sequenced in a study of CD8+ T cells in alopecia areata. The authors extracted RNA and reverse transcribed it into cDNA as the sequencing template. TCRdb's copy holds only in-frame clones and misses some; the assay was immunoSEQ multiplex PCR. This sample carries 5,000 or so clones, about two thirds of them seen once, and the ten largest clones take 10% to 15%. Indicated treatment: oral pan-JAK inhibitor, 5-10 mg twice daily. Alopecia areata patients gave lesional scalp punch biopsies and peripheral blood samples. The sample consisted of skin, taken at week 24, from a patient treated with tofacitinib. These receptors were taken from a human donor with alopecia areata.

The chain couples TRBV7-8 to TRBJ2-2, with TRBD1 matching 9 bases. Losses at the gene ends were 5 bases for V and 5 bases for J; bases not matched to a gene: 0. The CDR3 is 13 amino acids. In germline, CDR1 is SGHVS, CDR2 FQNEAQ. The CDR3 region is CASSGQGTGELFF. Written as DNA, the CDR3 is TGTGCCAGCAGCGGACAGGGGACCGGGGAGCTGTTTTTT.

This chain uses TRBV7-9 with TRBJ1-5; 8 bases match TRBD1. Per the germline V gene, CDR1 is SEHNR and CDR2 is FQNEAQ (reference sequence). The CDR3 covers 16 residues. Trimming at V came to 4 bases and at J to 0 bases, leaving 5 bases not matched to a gene. The CDR3 spells CASSSTTGDSNQPQHF. The CDR3 DNA is TGTGCCAGCAGCTCCACGACAGGGGATAGCAATCAGCCCCAGCATTTT.

This clone was observed a single time. This chain uses TRBV7-9 with TRBJ2-7; TRBD2 is a possible D gene (6 bases). Trimming cost V 5 bases and J 3 bases, with 17 bases left between them. This CDR3 comprises 15 residues. Germline V gene lookup returns CDR1 SEHNR and CDR2 FQNEAQ (reference sequence). The CDR3 loop reads CASSLTGVVLYEQYF. The CDR3 nucleotides read TGTGCCAGCAGCCTCACGGGGGTCGTACTCTACGAGCAGTACTTC.

V gene TRBV29-1 combines with J gene TRBJ1-1; D remains ambiguous. This CDR3 spans 12 amino acids. CDR1 and CDR2 from the germline V gene are SQVTM and ANQGSEA. DNA for the CDR3: TGCAGTTTTACCTGGAGGAACACTGAAGCTTTCTTT. Amino acid sequence: CSFTWRNTEAFF. Full variable domain (rest looked up from reference TRBV29-1 and TRBJ1-1): SAVISQKPSRDICQRGTSLTIQCQVDSQVTMMFWYRQQPGQSLTLIATANQGSEATYESGFVIDKFPISRPNLTFSTLTVSNMSPEDSSIYLCSFTWRNTEAFFGQGTRLTVV.

This clone was seen only a few times. CDR3 residues: CASSEAGHSNQPQHF. DNA of the CDR3: TGTGCCAGCAGTGAAGCGGGACATAGCAATCAGCCCCAGCATTTT. The gene calls are TRBV6-1 and TRBJ1-5; D perhaps matches TRBD1 (6 bases). This CDR3 region has 15 residues. The germline V and J ends were trimmed by 0 bases and 0 bases, with 6 bases remaining between them. The V gene's germline CDR1 is MNHNS and CDR2 SASEGT.

This chain links TRBV30 with TRBJ1-2; D perhaps matches TRBD1 (5 bases). The CDR3 spans 13 residues. The V gene's germline CDR1 is GTSNPN and CDR2 SVGIG (reference sequence). V gave up 4 bases and J gave up 2 bases, with 11 bases separating them. CDR3 sequence (DNA): TGTGCCTGGACAGGGTTCATCAACTATGGCTACACCTTC. This codes for CAWTGFINYGYTF.

The CDR3 sequence is CASSRVGGYEQFF. CDR3 nucleotide sequence: TGTGCCAGCAGCAGAGTGGGGGGATATGAGCAGTTCTTC. The rearrangement links TRBV7-3 to TRBJ2-1; TRBD2 might be the D (6 bases). Trimming pared 5 bases from V and 8 bases from J, leaving 13 bases between. Germline V CDR1 and CDR2: SGHTA, FQGTGA. The CDR3 spans 13 residues.

V is TRBV5-1 and J is TRBJ2-2; D gene ambiguous. CDR3 length: 11 residues. V lost 2 bases and J 6 bases, leaving 2 bases between the germline ends. Germline loops: CDR1 SGHRS, CDR2 YFSETQ. The CDR3: CASSLAGELFF. CDR3 DNA: TGCGCCAGCAGCTTAGCCGGGGAGCTGTTTTTT.

This clone was seen only a few times. The chain carries TRBV5-1 and TRBJ2-1, with D perhaps TRBD2 (6 bases). Trimming stripped 4 bases from V and 3 bases from J, with 14 bases between. The CDR3 has 15 amino acids. Germline CDR1 SGHRS, CDR2 YFSETQ. As DNA, the CDR3 is TGCGCCAGCAGCCGCGGGGCAGACCGCTACAATGAGCAGTTCTTC. It codes for CASSRGADRYNEQFF.

This chain joins TRBV19 and TRBJ2-2; D perhaps matches TRBD1 (7 bases). Trimming shortened V by 5 bases and J by 5 bases, and 12 bases separated the two germline ends. Germline V gene lookup returns CDR1 LNHDA and CDR2 SQIVND (reference sequence). The CDR3 has 14 amino acids. The chain's CDR3 is CASSYQGGTGELFF. CDR3 in DNA: TGTGCCAGTAGTTACCAGGGGGGAACCGGGGAGCTGTTTTTT.

The chain employs TRBV5-1 and TRBJ1-1; D remains ambiguous. The V end lost 0 bases, the J end lost 5 bases, and 11 bases lay between the germline ends. This CDR3 has 14 amino acids. CDR1 is SGHRS and CDR2 is YFSETQ in the germline V gene. CDR3 sequence (DNA): TGCGCCAGCAGCTTGGCCCCAGGTAGGACTGAAGCTTTCTTT. Amino acid sequence: CASSLAPGRTEAFF.

This chain links TRBV2 with TRBJ1-2; TRBD1 is a possible D gene (6 bases). The CDR3 is 12 amino acids. Trimming left V 10 bases short and J 5 bases short, with 14 bases between. The germline V gene has CDR1 SNHLY and CDR2 FYNNEI. The CDR3: CAILTGPYGYTF. In DNA, the CDR3 is TGTGCCATCCTGACAGGCCCGTATGGCTACACCTTC.